Reported below is one T cell receptor (beta chain). The germline V gene encodes CDR1 SEHNR and CDR2 FQNEAQ (reference sequence). V lost 2 bases, J lost 8 bases, and 10 bases lay in between. The CDR3 totals 13 residues. This PCR relied on a set of 60 Vbeta primers and 13 Jbeta primers. The protocol was immunoSEQ multiplex PCR, while the TCRdb copy is restricted to in-frame clones and leaves out a portion. The sample has 120,000 or so clones, 81% seen once; the top ten hold around 2%. These data come from a study of cytomegalovirus exposure and HLA in healthy donors. This sequence originates from a man in his late teens or twenties in good health and CMV-seronegative. This sequence joins TRBV7-9 and TRBJ2-1; D perhaps matches TRBD1 (7 bases). The source material was PBMCs. CDR3 nucleotides: TGTGCCAGCAGCTTACAGGGGGACTATGAGCAGTTCTTC. This sequence encodes CASSLQGDYEQFF. The entire variable domain, with the rest obtained from reference TRBV7-9 and TRBJ2-1, is as follows: DTGVSQNPRHKITKRGQNVTFRCDPISEHNRLYWYRQTLGQGPEFLTYFQNEAQLEKSRLLSDRFSAERPKGSFSTLEIQRTEQGDSAMYLCASSLQGDYEQFFGPGTRLTVL.